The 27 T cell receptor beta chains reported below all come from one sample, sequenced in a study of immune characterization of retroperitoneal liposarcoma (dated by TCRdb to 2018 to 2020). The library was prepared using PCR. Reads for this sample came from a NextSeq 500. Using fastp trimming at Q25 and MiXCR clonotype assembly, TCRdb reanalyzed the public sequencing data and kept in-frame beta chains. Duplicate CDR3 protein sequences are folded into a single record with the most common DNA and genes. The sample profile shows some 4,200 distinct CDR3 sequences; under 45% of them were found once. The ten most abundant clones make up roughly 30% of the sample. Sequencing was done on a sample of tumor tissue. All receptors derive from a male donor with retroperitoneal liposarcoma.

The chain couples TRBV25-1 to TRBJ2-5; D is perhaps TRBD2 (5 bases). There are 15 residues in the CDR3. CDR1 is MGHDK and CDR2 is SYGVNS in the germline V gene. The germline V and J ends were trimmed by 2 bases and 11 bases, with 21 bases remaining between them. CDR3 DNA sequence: TGTGCCAGCAGTGAACGCACTACTAGTTACAATGAGCAGTACTTC. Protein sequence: CASSERTTSYNEQYF.

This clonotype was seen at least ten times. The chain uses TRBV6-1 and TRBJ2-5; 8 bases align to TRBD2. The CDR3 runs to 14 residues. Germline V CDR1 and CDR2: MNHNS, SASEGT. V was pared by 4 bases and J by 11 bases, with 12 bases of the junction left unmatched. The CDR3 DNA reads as TGTGCCAGCAGTGCCGGGAGGGTTTCAAATGAGCAGTACTTC. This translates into CASSAGRVSNEQYF.

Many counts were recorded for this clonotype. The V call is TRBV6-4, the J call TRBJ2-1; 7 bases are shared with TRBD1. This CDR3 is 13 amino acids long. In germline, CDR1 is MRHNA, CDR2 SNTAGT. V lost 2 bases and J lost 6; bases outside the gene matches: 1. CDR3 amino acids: CASSDRDSNEQFF. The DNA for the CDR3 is TGTGCCAGCAGTGACCGGGACAGCAATGAGCAGTTCTTC.

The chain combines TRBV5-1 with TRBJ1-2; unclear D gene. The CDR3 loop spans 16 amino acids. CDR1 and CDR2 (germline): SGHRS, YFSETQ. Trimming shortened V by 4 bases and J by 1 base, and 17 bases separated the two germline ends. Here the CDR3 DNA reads TGCGCCAGCAGCCCCAGCCGGGGATTTCTTAACTATGGCTACACCTTC. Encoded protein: CASSPSRGFLNYGYTF.

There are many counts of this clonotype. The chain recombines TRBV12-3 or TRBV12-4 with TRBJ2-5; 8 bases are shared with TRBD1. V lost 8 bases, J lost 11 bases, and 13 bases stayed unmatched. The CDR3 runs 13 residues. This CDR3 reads CASGRQGYNEQYF. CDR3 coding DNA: TGTGCCAGCGGCCGACAGGGGTACAATGAGCAGTACTTC.

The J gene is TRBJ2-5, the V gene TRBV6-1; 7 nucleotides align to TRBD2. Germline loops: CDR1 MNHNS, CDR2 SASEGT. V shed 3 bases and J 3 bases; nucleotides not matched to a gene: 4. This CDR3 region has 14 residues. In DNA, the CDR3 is TGTGCCAGCAGTGAGCGCGGGAGAGAAGAGACCCAGTACTTC. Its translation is CASSERGREETQYF.

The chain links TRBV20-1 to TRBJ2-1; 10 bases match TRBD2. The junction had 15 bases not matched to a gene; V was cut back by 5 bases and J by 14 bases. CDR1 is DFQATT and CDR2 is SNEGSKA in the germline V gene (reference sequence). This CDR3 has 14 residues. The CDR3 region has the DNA TGCAGTGCTCCGGGACTAGCGAAAGGGAAGGGAAAGTTCTTC. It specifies CSAPGLAKGKGKFF.

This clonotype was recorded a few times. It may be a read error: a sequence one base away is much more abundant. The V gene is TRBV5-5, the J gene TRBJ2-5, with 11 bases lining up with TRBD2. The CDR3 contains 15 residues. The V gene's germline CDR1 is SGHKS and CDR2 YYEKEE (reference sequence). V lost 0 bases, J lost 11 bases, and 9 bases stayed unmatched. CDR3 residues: CASSLGLAGGREQYF. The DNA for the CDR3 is TGTGCCAGCAGCTTGGGGCTAGCGGGAGGCAGAGAGCAGTACTTC.

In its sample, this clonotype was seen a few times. The CDR3 region has the DNA TGTGCCAGCAGCTTAGTGAGGGGCCGATACAATGAGCAGTTCTTC. It codes for CASSLVRGRYNEQFF. The V call is TRBV7-2, the J call TRBJ2-1; TRBD1 or TRBD2 may be the D gene (5 bases each). The CDR3 spans 15 residues. The germline V gene has CDR1 SGHTA and CDR2 FQGNSA. The germline V and J ends were trimmed by 1 base and 4 bases, with 11 bases remaining between them.

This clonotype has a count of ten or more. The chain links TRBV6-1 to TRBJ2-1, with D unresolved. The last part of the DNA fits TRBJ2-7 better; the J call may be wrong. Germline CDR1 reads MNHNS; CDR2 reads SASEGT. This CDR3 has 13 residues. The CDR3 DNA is TGTGCCAGCAGTCCCCACCTTTTATACGAGCAGTACTTC. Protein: CASSPHLLYEQYF.

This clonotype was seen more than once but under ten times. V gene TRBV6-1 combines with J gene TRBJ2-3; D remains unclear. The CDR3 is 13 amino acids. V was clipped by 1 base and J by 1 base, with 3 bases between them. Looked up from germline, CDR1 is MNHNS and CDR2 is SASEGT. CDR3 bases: TGTGCCAGCAGTGAAGTAGGCACAGATACGCAGTATTTT. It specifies CASSEVGTDTQYF.

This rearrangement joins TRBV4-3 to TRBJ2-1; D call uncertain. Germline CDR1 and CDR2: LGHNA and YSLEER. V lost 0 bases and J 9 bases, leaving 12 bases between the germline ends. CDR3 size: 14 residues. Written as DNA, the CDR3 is TGCGCCAGCAGCCAAGAGGCCGGAAGGCCTGAGCAGTTCTTC. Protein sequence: CASSQEAGRPEQFF.

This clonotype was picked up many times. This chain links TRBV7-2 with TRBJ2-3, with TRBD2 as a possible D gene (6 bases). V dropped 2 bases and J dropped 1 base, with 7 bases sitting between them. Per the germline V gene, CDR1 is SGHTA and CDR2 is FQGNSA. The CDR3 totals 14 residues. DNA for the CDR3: TGTGCCAGCAGCTTATCGGGGGGCACAGATACGCAGTATTTT. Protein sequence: CASSLSGGTDTQYF.

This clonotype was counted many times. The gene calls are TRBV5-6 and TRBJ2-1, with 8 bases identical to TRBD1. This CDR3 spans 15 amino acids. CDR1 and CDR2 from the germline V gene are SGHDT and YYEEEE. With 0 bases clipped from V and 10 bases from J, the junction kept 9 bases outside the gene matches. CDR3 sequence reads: CASSLGAGGKDEQFF. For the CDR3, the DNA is TGTGCCAGCAGCTTGGGGGCAGGGGGCAAGGACGAGCAGTTCTTC.

CDR3 DNA: TGTGCCAGCAGTGAAAAAGGACAGGAATCTAATCAGCCCCAGCATTTT. It codes for CASSEKGQESNQPQHF. The V gene is TRBV6-1, the J gene TRBJ1-5, with 7 bases aligning to TRBD1. This CDR3 has 16 amino acids. V gave up 2 bases and J gave up 4 bases; unmatched junction bases: 8. Germline assignment: CDR1 MNHNS and CDR2 SASEGT.

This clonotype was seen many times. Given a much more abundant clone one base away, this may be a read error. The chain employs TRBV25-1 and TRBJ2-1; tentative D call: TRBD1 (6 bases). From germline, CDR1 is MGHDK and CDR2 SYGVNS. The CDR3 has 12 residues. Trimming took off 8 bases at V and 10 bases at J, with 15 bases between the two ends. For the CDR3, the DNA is TGTGCCAGCGGGGACAATCCCTACGAGCAGTTCTTC. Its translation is CASGDNPYEQFF. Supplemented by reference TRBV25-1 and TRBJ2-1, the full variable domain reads EADIYQTPRYLVIGTGKKITLECSQTMGHDKMYWYQQDPGMELHLIHYSYGVNSTEKGDLSSESTVSRIRTEHFPLTLESARPSHTSQYLCASGDNPYEQFFGPGTRLTVL.

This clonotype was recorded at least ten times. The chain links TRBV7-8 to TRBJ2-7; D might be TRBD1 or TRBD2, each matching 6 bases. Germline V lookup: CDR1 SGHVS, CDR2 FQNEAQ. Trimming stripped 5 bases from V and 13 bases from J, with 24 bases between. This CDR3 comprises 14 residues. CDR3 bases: TGTGCCAGCAGCGCGCGTGGAGGGGGTGCTGCGTTATACTTC. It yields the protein CASSARGGGAALYF. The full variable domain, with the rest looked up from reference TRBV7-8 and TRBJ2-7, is GAGVSQSPRYKVAKRGQDVALRCDPISGHVSLFWYQQALGQGPEFLTYFQNEAQLDKSGLPSDRFFAERPEGSVSTLKIQRTQQEDSAVYLCASSARGGGAALYFGPGTRLTVT.

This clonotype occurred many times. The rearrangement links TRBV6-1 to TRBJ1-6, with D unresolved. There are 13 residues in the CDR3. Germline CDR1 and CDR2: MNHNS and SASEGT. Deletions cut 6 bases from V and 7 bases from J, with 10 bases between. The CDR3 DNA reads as TGTGCCAGCAGACGATCGGGGAATTCACCCCTCCACTTT. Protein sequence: CASRRSGNSPLHF.

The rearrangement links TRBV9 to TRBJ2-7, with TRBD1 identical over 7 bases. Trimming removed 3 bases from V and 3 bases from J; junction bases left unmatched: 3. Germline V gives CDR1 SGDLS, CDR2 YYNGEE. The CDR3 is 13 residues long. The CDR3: CASSEGTVYEQYF. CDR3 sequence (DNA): TGTGCCAGCAGCGAAGGGACAGTCTACGAGCAGTACTTC.

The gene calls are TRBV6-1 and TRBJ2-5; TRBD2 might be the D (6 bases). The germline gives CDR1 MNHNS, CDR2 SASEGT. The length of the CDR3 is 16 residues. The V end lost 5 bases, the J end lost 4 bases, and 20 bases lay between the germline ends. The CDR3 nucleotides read TGTGCCAGCAGTCCGCCTTCGGGGGAAGGGACAGAGACCCAGTACTTC. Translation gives CASSPPSGEGTETQYF.

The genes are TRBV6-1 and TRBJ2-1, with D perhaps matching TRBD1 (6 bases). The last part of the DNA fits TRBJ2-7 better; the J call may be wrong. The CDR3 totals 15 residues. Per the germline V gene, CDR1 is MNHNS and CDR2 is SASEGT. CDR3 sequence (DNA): TGTGCCAGCAGCACCAAGGGGGACGCAGCCTACGAGCAGTACTTC. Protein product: CASSTKGDAAYEQYF.

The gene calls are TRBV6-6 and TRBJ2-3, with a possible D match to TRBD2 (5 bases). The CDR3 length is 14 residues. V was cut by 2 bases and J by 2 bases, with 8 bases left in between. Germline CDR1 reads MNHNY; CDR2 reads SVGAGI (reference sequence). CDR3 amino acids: CASSYDLATDTQYF. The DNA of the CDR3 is TGTGCCAGCAGTTACGATCTAGCCACAGATACGCAGTATTTT.

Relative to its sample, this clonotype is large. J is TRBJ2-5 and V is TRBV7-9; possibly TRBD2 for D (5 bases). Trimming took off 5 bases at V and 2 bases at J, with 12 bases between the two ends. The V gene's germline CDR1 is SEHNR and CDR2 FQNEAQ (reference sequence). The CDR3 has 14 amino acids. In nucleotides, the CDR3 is TGTGCCAGCAGCCCACGAGGGTCTCAAGAGACCCAGTACTTC. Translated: CASSPRGSQETQYF.

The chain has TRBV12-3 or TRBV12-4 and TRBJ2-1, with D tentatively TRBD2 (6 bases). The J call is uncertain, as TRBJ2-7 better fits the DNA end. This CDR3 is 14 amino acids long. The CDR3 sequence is CASSFGTGSYEQYF. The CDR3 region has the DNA TGTGCCAGCAGTTTCGGGACTGGCTCCTACGAGCAGTACTTC.

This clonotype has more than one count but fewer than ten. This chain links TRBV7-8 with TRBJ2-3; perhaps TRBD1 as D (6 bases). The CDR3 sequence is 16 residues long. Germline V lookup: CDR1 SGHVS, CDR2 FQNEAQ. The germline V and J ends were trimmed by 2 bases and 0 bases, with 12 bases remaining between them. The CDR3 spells CASSLRTAASTDTQYF. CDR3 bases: TGTGCCAGCAGCTTACGGACAGCTGCTAGCACAGATACGCAGTATTTT.

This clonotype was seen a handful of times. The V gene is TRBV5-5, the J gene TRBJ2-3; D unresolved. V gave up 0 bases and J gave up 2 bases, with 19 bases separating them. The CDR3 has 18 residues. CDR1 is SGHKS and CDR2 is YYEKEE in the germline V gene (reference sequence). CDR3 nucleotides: TGTGCCAGCAGCTTGGAATGGTTGGCTAAACCTTTCACAGATACGCAGTATTTT. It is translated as CASSLEWLAKPFTDTQYF.

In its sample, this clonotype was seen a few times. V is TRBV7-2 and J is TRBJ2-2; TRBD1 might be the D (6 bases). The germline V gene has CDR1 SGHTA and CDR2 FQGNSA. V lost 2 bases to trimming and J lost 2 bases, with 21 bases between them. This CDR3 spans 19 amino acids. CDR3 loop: CASSLFGGPQGVNTGELFF. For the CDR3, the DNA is TGTGCCAGCAGCTTATTCGGAGGACCACAGGGCGTAAACACCGGGGAGCTGTTTTTT.